This T cell receptor beta chain was captured by sequencing in a study of T cells in Graves' hyperthyroidism and ophthalmopathy. V dropped 0 bases and J dropped 4; count of bases not matched to a gene: 16. The CDR3 runs to 19 residues. Germline CDR1 reads LNHNV; CDR2 reads YYDKDF (reference sequence). This clonotype showed up many times. Using RNA transcripts as the source, TCR beta CDR3 regions were amplified. The HTBI primer set served for first-round RT-PCR of the TCR CDR3. One entry per CDR3 protein results from TCRdb running MiXCR on the multiplex PCR reads. This sample has hundreds of thousands of distinct CDR3 sequences, with about 20% found just once.

The TCR comes from a middle-aged man with Graves' ophthalmopathy. The V and J genes are TRBV15 and TRBJ1-1, with 8 bases aligning to TRBD1. The sample comprised blood. The CDR3 DNA reads TGTGCCACCAGCAGAGATTATCCCGGGACAGGCCTAGACGGCACTGAAGCTTTCTTT. Amino acids: CATSRDYPGTGLDGTEAFF.